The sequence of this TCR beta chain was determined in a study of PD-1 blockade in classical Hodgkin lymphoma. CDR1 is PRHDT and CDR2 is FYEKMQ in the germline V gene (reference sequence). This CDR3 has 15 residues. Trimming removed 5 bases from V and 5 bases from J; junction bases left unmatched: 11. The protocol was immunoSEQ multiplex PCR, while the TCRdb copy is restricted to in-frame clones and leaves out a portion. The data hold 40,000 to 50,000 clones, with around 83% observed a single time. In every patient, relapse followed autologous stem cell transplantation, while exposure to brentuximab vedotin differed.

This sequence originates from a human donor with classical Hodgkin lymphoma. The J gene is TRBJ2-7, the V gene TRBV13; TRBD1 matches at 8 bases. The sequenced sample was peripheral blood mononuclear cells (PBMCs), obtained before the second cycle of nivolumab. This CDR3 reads CASSLGTGHRDEQYF. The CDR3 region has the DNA TGTGCCAGCAGCCTCGGGACAGGCCATAGGGACGAGCAGTACTTC.